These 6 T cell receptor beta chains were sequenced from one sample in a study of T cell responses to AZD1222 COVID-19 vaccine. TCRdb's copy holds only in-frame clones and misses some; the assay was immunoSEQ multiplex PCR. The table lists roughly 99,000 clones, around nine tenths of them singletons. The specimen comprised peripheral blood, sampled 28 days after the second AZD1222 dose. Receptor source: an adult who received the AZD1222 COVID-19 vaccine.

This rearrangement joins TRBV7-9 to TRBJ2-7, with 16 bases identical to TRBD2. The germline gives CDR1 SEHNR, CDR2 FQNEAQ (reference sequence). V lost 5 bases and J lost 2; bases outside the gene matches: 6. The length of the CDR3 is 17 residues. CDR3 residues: CASSGTGTSGGAYEQYF. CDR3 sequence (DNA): TGTGCCAGCAGCGGAACCGGGACTAGCGGGGGGGCCTACGAGCAGTACTTC.

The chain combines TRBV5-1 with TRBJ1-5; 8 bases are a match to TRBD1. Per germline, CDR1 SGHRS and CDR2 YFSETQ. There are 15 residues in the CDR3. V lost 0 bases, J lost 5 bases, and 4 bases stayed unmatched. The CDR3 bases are TGCGCCAGCAGCTTGGGGACAGGGCCCTATCAGCCCCAGCATTTT. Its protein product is CASSLGTGPYQPQHF.

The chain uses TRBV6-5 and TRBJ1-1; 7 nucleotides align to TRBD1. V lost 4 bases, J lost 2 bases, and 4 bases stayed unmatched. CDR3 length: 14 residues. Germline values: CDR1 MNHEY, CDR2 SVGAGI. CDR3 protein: CASSFTGANTEAFF. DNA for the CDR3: TGTGCCAGCAGTTTTACAGGGGCAAACACTGAAGCTTTCTTT.

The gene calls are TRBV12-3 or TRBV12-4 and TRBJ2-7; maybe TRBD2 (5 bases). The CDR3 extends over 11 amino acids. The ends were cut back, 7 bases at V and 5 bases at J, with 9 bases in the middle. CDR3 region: CASTRGNEQYF. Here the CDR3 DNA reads TGTGCCAGCACTCGGGGAAACGAGCAGTACTTC.

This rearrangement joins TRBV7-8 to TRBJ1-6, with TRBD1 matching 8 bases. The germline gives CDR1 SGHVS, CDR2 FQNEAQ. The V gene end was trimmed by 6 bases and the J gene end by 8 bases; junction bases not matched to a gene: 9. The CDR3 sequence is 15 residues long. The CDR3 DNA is TGTGCCAGCAGTGTGACAGGGGTGGGGGATTCACCCCTCCACTTT. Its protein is CASSVTGVGDSPLHF.

CDR3 sequence (DNA): TGTGCCAGCAGTGTACGATACCCGGGACGCACTGAAGCTTTCTTT. It codes for CASSVRYPGRTEAFF. The rearrangement links TRBV2 to TRBJ1-1; D is perhaps TRBD1 (5 bases). The CDR3 contains 15 residues. Trimming shortened V by 4 bases and J by 4 bases, and 16 bases separated the two germline ends. Per the germline V gene, CDR1 is SNHLY and CDR2 is FYNNEI.